This entry lists 18 T cell receptor beta chains sequenced from one sample in a study of cytomegalovirus exposure and HLA in healthy donors. Primers included in the PCR were 60 Vbeta and 13 Jbeta primers. Sequencing was performed with immunoSEQ multiplex PCR; in TCRdb, only in-frame clones are kept and a portion is missing. The sample lists approximately 160,000 clones, 60% to 75% occurring once. Input material: PBMCs. The receptors were gathered from a woman aged 45-59 years in good health and CMV-seropositive.

V and J are TRBV20-1 and TRBJ1-4; no definite D call. The V end was cut by 1 base, the J end by 8 bases, with 2 bases between. This CDR3 contains 10 residues. Germline V gene data show CDR1 as DFQATT and CDR2 as SNEGSKA (reference sequence). CDR3 protein: CSARAEKLFF. CDR3 DNA sequence: TGCAGTGCTAGAGCGGAAAAACTGTTTTTT.

This clone was observed a single time. The genes are TRBV6-5 and TRBJ1-2; weak D call: TRBD1 (5 bases). Germline loops: CDR1 MNHEY, CDR2 SVGAGI. This CDR3 has 13 residues. Trimming removed 2 bases from V and 5 bases from J, with 9 bases in between. As DNA, the CDR3 is TGTGCCAGCAGTTACCCCGGGGGATATGGCTACACCTTC. Amino acids: CASSYPGGYGYTF.

The J gene is TRBJ1-2, the V gene TRBV5-1, with TRBD1 matching over 9 bases. CDR3 length: 16 residues. Trimming removed 4 bases from V and 4 bases from J; junction bases left unmatched: 11. The germline V gene encodes CDR1 SGHRS and CDR2 YFSETQ. This CDR3 reads CASSHFSGQGSYGYTF. CDR3 DNA sequence: TGCGCCAGCAGCCATTTTTCTGGACAGGGGAGCTATGGCTACACCTTC.

This clone appeared a single time. The genes are TRBV2 and TRBJ2-1; 9 positions match TRBD1. With 8 bases clipped from V and 3 bases from J, the junction kept 8 bases outside the gene matches. Looked up from germline, CDR1 is SNHLY and CDR2 is FYNNEI. CDR3 length: 15 residues. Written as DNA, the CDR3 is TGTGCCAGCGACCCGGGGGACAGGGTCTACAATGAGCAGTTCTTC. Encoded protein: CASDPGDRVYNEQFF.

The chain couples TRBV2 to TRBJ2-2, with TRBD1 matching over 8 bases. Germline values: CDR1 SNHLY, CDR2 FYNNEI. The CDR3 consists of 14 residues. Losses at the gene ends were 7 bases for V and 0 bases for J; bases not matched to a gene: 1. Here the CDR3 reads CASTDRANTGELFF. CDR3 DNA: TGTGCCAGCACGGACAGGGCGAACACCGGGGAGCTGTTTTTT.

This clone has more than one count but fewer than ten. The rearrangement uses TRBV10-1 and TRBJ1-4; no firm D call. Trimming stripped 3 bases from V and 5 bases from J, with 10 bases between. Germline assignment: CDR1 WNHNN and CDR2 SYGVQD (reference sequence). The CDR3 loop spans 14 amino acids. This chain's CDR3 is CASSEGGGNEKLFF. The CDR3 nucleotides are TGCGCCAGCAGTGAAGGAGGCGGGAATGAAAAACTGTTTTTT.

This rearrangement joins TRBV19 to TRBJ1-5, with D uncertain. Trimming took 7 bases from V and 5 from J, leaving 12 bases between them. The CDR3 is 13 residues long. CDR1 is LNHDA, CDR2 SQIVND, per germline (reference sequence). The CDR3 DNA reads as TGTGCCAGTACCGGGGATGGGGATCAGCCCCAGCATTTT. Translating gives CASTGDGDQPQHF.

Here the CDR3 reads CASKYEKTGEAFF. The CDR3, as DNA: TGTGCCAGCAAGTACGAAAAGACAGGTGAAGCTTTCTTT. The chain uses TRBV6-1 and TRBJ1-1; D perhaps matches TRBD1 (6 bases). Germline lookup yields CDR1 MNHNS and CDR2 SASEGT. V was cut by 7 bases and J by 7 bases, with 16 bases left in between. The CDR3 is made up of 13 amino acids.

This chain connects TRBV27 to TRBJ2-2; 12 nucleotides line up with TRBD2. V lost 2 bases to trimming and J lost 6 bases; unmatched junction nucleotides: 10. The CDR3 is 18 amino acids. Germline V gene lookup returns CDR1 MNHEY and CDR2 SMNVEV (reference sequence). The CDR3 protein is CASSLRLAGGRRAGELFF. The CDR3 nucleotides read TGTGCCAGCAGTTTACGGCTAGCGGGGGGGCGGAGGGCCGGGGAGCTGTTTTTT.

This clone is a singleton in its sample. Distinct nucleotide sequences in the sample also encode this CDR3. V usage is TRBV18 and J usage is TRBJ1-5, with 9 bases lining up with TRBD1. The CDR3 consists of 14 residues. The V gene's germline CDR1 is KGHSH and CDR2 LQKENI. V lost 2 bases and J lost 4; bases outside the gene matches: 0. The CDR3 DNA is TGTGCCAGCTCACCAGGACAGGGGAATCAGCCCCAGCATTTT. As protein: CASSPGQGNQPQHF.

This chain links TRBV6-1 with TRBJ2-2; tentative D call: TRBD2 (5 bases). V was pared by 4 bases and J by 13 bases, with 19 bases between. CDR1 and CDR2 (germline): MNHNS, SASEGT. The length of the CDR3 is 14 residues. CDR3 residues: CASSGFGAVRGLFF. As DNA, the CDR3 is TGTGCCAGCAGTGGGTTTGGCGCGGTTCGGGGGCTGTTTTTT.

The table lists this clone with a few counts. The gene calls are TRBV7-9 and TRBJ2-3, with 8 positions matching TRBD2. Germline V gene sequence: CDR1 SEHNR, CDR2 FQNEAQ (reference sequence). Trimming took 5 bases from V and 1 from J; bases not matched to a gene: 11. The CDR3 has 17 residues. The CDR3 nucleotides read TGTGCCAGCAGCAAACTCCCAGGGCGGGGGGGCACAGATACGCAGTATTTT. Amino acid sequence: CASSKLPGRGGTDTQYF.

This chain connects TRBV13 to TRBJ2-4, with 9 bases identical to TRBD2. This CDR3 has 18 amino acids. CDR1 is PRHDT, CDR2 FYEKMQ, per germline (reference sequence). The J segment lost 2 bases and the V segment lost 6 bases, leaving 14 bases of the junction unmatched. The chain's CDR3 is CASSPARGGGESKNIQYF. CDR3 DNA: TGTGCCAGCAGTCCCGCCCGGGGCGGGGGGGAGTCCAAAAACATTCAGTACTTC.

This chain links TRBV5-4 with TRBJ2-5; perhaps TRBD1 as D (6 bases). This CDR3 has 16 residues. Trimming removed 4 bases from V and 5 bases from J, with 21 bases in between. The germline V gene encodes CDR1 SGHNT and CDR2 YYREEE (reference sequence). The CDR3 coding sequence is TGTGCCAGCAGCGCCGGACGGGACACCACCTCGGAGACCCAGTACTTC. Translation: CASSAGRDTTSETQYF.

This clone was recorded at least ten times. The chain has TRBV27 and TRBJ1-1; 12 bases are a match to TRBD1. With V trimmed by 6 bases and J by 3 bases, 11 bases remained unmatched. Germline CDR1 is MNHEY and CDR2 is SMNVEV (reference sequence). The CDR3 extends over 17 amino acids. CDR3 loop: CASSPDPGTGGDTEAFF. CDR3 nucleotide sequence: TGTGCCAGCAGCCCCGATCCCGGGACAGGGGGCGACACTGAAGCTTTCTTT.

This chain uses TRBV6-6 with TRBJ1-2, with TRBD1 matching over 10 bases. This CDR3 region has 15 residues. Germline-derived CDR1 and CDR2 are MNHNY and SVGAGI (reference sequence). J gave up 9 bases and V 6 bases, and 13 bases lay outside the gene matches. The CDR3 DNA reads TGTGCCAGCAGCATTCCCCGACAGGGGGCGCGGAGCTACACCTTC. It encodes CASSIPRQGARSYTF.

This clone is medium-sized (0.01 to 0.1%) by share. V is TRBV27 and J is TRBJ1-2, with TRBD1 identical over 7 bases. Germline loops: CDR1 MNHEY, CDR2 SMNVEV (reference sequence). The junction had 12 bases not matched to a gene; V was cut back by 5 bases and J by 6 bases. CDR3 size: 15 residues. The CDR3 loop is CASSLKQAGGDGYTF. The CDR3 nucleotides read TGTGCCAGCAGTCTAAAGCAGGCAGGGGGTGATGGCTACACCTTC.

The gene calls are TRBV5-1 and TRBJ1-3, with 7 positions matching TRBD1. Germline V CDR1 and CDR2: SGHRS, YFSETQ. The V gene end was trimmed by 4 bases and the J gene end by 4 bases; junction bases not matched to a gene: 5. The CDR3 sequence is 14 residues long. The CDR3 here is CASSETGLGNTIYF. The CDR3, as DNA: TGCGCCAGCAGCGAGACAGGGCTGGGAAACACCATATATTTT.